This T cell receptor beta chain stems from a study of T cell responses to AZD1222 COVID-19 vaccine. Using immunoSEQ multiplex PCR, the repertoire was profiled, and TCRdb retains in-frame clones only, with some absent. The sample shows 150,000 to 200,000 clones, 85% to 90% of them seen only once. V gave up 3 bases and J gave up 6 bases; unmatched junction bases: 10. Germline V gene data show CDR1 as SGHDT and CDR2 as YYEEEE. This CDR3 is 15 amino acids long. This TCR was sampled from an adult in good health. The chain is built from TRBV5-6 and TRBJ1-1; 8 bases line up with TRBD1. This material consisted of peripheral blood, taken on day 0 of AZD1222 vaccination. CDR3: CASSSQGGLRAEAFF. In DNA, the CDR3 is TGTGCCAGCAGCTCACAGGGGGGGCTTCGGGCTGAAGCTTTCTTT.